This T cell receptor (beta chain) was documented in a study of blood T cells in healthy people across ages. Germline V gives CDR1 MDHEN, CDR2 SYDVKM. This CDR3 is built from 13 residues. The V gene lost 8 bases and the J gene lost 2 bases, with 7 bases spanning the gap. Comment on this clonotype: Its antigen remains unidentified.

Study-wide results and caveats: Per million T cells, TCR beta diversity dropped roughly linearly as age increased. Changes in expanded clonotypes were possibly confounded, as the CMV status of donors was unknown.

A second PCR, run for roughly 7 to 12 cycles, used a sample-barcoded 5' primer plus a J-beta primer mix. Per sample, CDR3-containing paired-end reads numbered at least 3 million. TCRdb independently ran MiXCR on the 5' RACE reads; one entry per CDR3 protein. The sample has 700,000 to 950,000 distinct CDR3 sequences, 43% seen once. Sequenced: blood. The receptor's source is an older woman in good health. This rearrangement joins TRBV28 to TRBJ2-6; D might be TRBD1 or TRBD2, each matching 5 bases. The CDR3 is CASLGAGANVLTF. The DNA of the CDR3 is TGTGCCAGCCTGGGGGCTGGGGCCAACGTCCTGACTTTC.